This T cell receptor beta chain was documented in a study of blood T cell repertoires in COVID-19. Looking at the study overall: Samples came from the United States, Italy and Spain, spanning acute and convalescent COVID-19. Sources were T cells, B-cell-depleted T cells, or PBMCs; the material itself was cDNA or gDNA.

Per the authors' pipeline: Amplification of reference gene primers was used by the study to estimate nucleated cell counts. This table comes from immunoSEQ multiplex PCR, and its TCRdb copy is limited to in-frame clones, with some not included. The V and J calls and clone size come from that table; D and trimming were worked out from the DNA. The data contain around 130,000 clones, over 80% of them singletons. The CDR3 spans 15 residues. The V and J ends lost 2 bases and 10 bases, in that order; junction bases with no gene match: 10. The germline CDR1 and CDR2 sequences are SNHLY and FYNNEI. This chain joins TRBV2 and TRBJ2-1; 8 nucleotides line up with TRBD2. This clonotype was obtained from a man aged 40-49 years with active or convalescent COVID-19. Sequencing was done on a sample of peripheral blood. DNA of the CDR3: TGTGCCAGCAGTGAAATTTACGGGGGGGCCAAAGAGCAGTTCTTC. Translating it yields CASSEIYGGAKEQFF.